This TCR beta chain was obtained from a study of tumor-infiltrating lymphocytes in oesophageal squamous cell carcinoma. TCRdb independently ran MiXCR on the PCR reads; one entry per CDR3 protein. The sample holds roughly 21,000 distinct CDR3 sequences, 35% to 40% seen once. The CDR3 runs 14 residues. The V gene lost 4 bases and the J gene lost 4 bases, with 11 bases spanning the gap. CDR1 and CDR2 (germline): MDHEN, SYDVKM. The V call is TRBV28, the J call TRBJ1-3; D is ambiguous. This TCR came from a male donor with esophageal squamous cell carcinoma. The specimen was esophageal tumor tissue. CDR3 region: CASSSLGEGNTIYF. DNA of the CDR3: TGTGCCAGCAGTTCCCTCGGAGAAGGAAACACCATATATTTT.